This passage covers 18 T cell receptor beta chains from one sample sequenced in a study of CD8+ T cells in alopecia areata. RNA was extracted and reverse transcribed into cDNA as the sequencing template. Here immunoSEQ multiplex PCR was the method, and the copy in TCRdb shows in-frame clones only, minus some. The sample consists of roughly 25,000 clones, around 50% of them appearing once. The sequencing sample was made of NKG2D-high CD8+ T cells sorted from blood. The receptor set was obtained from a human donor with alopecia areata.

The chain joins TRBV7-7 to TRBJ2-1, with 8 bases matching TRBD1. V was pared by 5 bases and J by 3 bases, with 6 bases of the junction left unmatched. The CDR3 runs to 15 residues. The germline V gene has CDR1 SSHAT and CDR2 FNYEAQ (reference sequence). The CDR3 region has the DNA TGTGCCAGCAGCCCCGGGACAGGAGGCTACAATGAGCAGTTCTTC. It specifies CASSPGTGGYNEQFF.

This clone was seen a handful of times. The chain has TRBV27 and TRBJ2-7; the D is unclear. Germline CDR1 is MNHEY and CDR2 is SMNVEV (reference sequence). Trimming stripped 5 bases from V and 5 bases from J, with 10 bases between. This CDR3 spans 12 amino acids. CDR3 nucleotide sequence: TGTGCCAGCAGTCCGACGTCGAACGAGCAGTACTTC. It yields the protein CASSPTSNEQYF.

CDR3 DNA: TGTGCCAGCAGCGCGGACAGACAGGCAGATACGCAGTATTTT. Its translation: CASSADRQADTQYF. This chain uses TRBV7-3 with TRBJ2-3, with a tentative D call TRBD1 (6 bases). The CDR3 contains 14 residues. With 5 bases removed from V and 4 bases from J, the gap between germline ends came to 13 bases. Germline CDR1 and CDR2: SGHTA and FQGTGA.

This sequence joins TRBV19 and TRBJ1-5; the match to TRBD1 covers 10 bases. V trimming: 7 bases; J trimming: 2 bases; junction bases outside the gene matches: 8. The CDR3 covers 16 residues. Germline lookup yields CDR1 LNHDA and CDR2 SQIVND (reference sequence). In DNA form, the CDR3 reads TGTGCCAGTAAAAGACAGGGGGCGATTCGCAATCAGCCCCAGCATTTT. Residues: CASKRQGAIRNQPQHF.

This clone was recorded a few times. The chain links TRBV6-6 to TRBJ2-7; the D gene is possibly TRBD2 (5 bases). The V end lost 0 bases, the J end lost 4 bases, and 13 bases lay between the germline ends. CDR1 is MNHNY, CDR2 SVGAGI, per germline (reference sequence). The CDR3 loop spans 15 amino acids. The CDR3 DNA sequence: TGTGCCAGCAGTTACTCGCCTAGCTATCAGTACGAGCAGTACTTC. Amino acids: CASSYSPSYQYEQYF.

V usage is TRBV27 and J usage is TRBJ2-7; D not certain. Germline V gene lookup returns CDR1 MNHEY and CDR2 SMNVEV (reference sequence). Trimming removed 0 bases at V and 2 bases at J, with 2 bases between. This CDR3 contains 12 residues. Here the CDR3 reads CASSLSPYEQYF. In nucleotides, the CDR3 is TGTGCCAGCAGTTTATCCCCCTACGAGCAGTACTTC.

This clone has at least ten counts. The chain links TRBV19 to TRBJ2-1; no clear D gene. This CDR3 has 15 amino acids. Deletions cut 7 bases from V and 0 bases from J, with 13 bases between. Germline lookup yields CDR1 LNHDA and CDR2 SQIVND (reference sequence). The CDR3 sequence is CASKGSLSSYNEQFF. The CDR3 DNA reads TGTGCCAGTAAGGGAAGCCTTAGCTCCTACAATGAGCAGTTCTTC.

The J gene is TRBJ1-1, the V gene TRBV6-5; D unclear. Per the germline V gene, CDR1 is MNHEY and CDR2 is SVGAGI. This CDR3 is 13 amino acids long. Trimming shortened V by 6 bases and J by 7 bases, and 15 bases separated the two germline ends. The CDR3 sequence is CASRAGTFGEAFF. Written as DNA, the CDR3 is TGTGCCAGCAGGGCCGGTACCTTCGGTGAAGCTTTCTTT.

The genes are TRBV11-2 and TRBJ1-5; D not resolved. The CDR3 consists of 14 residues. Trimming took off 1 base at V and 9 bases at J, with 13 bases between the two ends. Germline loops: CDR1 SGHAT, CDR2 FQNNGV. The CDR3 spells CASSLGGPPMPQHF. As DNA, the CDR3 is TGTGCCAGCAGCTTAGGTGGACCCCCAATGCCCCAGCATTTT.

The sample holds a few counts of this clone. The rearrangement joins TRBV7-9 to TRBJ2-7, with D possibly being TRBD1 (6 bases). This CDR3 spans 12 amino acids. V was trimmed by 7 bases and J by 4 bases, leaving 11 bases between them. The germline V gene encodes CDR1 SEHNR and CDR2 FQNEAQ (reference sequence). The DNA for the CDR3 is TGTGCCAGCACCCCGGACAGTTACGAGCAGTACTTC. It translates to CASTPDSYEQYF.

This chain joins TRBV29-1 and TRBJ1-5; maybe TRBD1 (5 bases). CDR1 is SQVTM and CDR2 is ANQGSEA in the germline V gene. The CDR3 extends over 13 amino acids. The ends were cut back, 0 bases at V and 5 bases at J, with 8 bases in the middle. The DNA for the CDR3 is TGCAGCGTTGAAGACGGGGGTGATCAGCCCCAGCATTTT. Its translation: CSVEDGGDQPQHF.

V and J are TRBV5-1 and TRBJ2-7, with D possibly matching TRBD1 (5 bases). The CDR3 runs to 15 residues. V lost 7 bases, J lost 6 bases, and 23 bases lay in between. CDR1 is SGHRS, CDR2 YFSETQ, per germline. The CDR3 region is CASALRTSPLGEQYF. The CDR3 coding sequence is TGCGCCAGCGCCCTTCGGACATCACCTCTGGGCGAGCAGTACTTC.

The chain couples TRBV7-9 to TRBJ2-3; D call uncertain. The germline gives CDR1 SEHNR, CDR2 FQNEAQ (reference sequence). Trimming left V 5 bases short and J 2 bases short, with 14 bases between. The CDR3 sequence is 15 residues long. CDR3 bases: TGTGCCAGCAGCCGACCCTGGGCTACCACAGATACGCAGTATTTT. Its protein is CASSRPWATTDTQYF.

This chain uses TRBV4-2 with TRBJ2-1; D is undetermined. CDR1 and CDR2 (germline): LGHNA, YNFKEQ. This CDR3 comprises 14 residues. The V end was cut by 1 base, the J end by 7 bases, with 11 bases between. This chain's CDR3 is CASSQGPALNEQFF. The CDR3 DNA sequence: TGTGCCAGCAGCCAAGGCCCGGCGCTGAATGAGCAGTTCTTC.

This clone appeared a few times. The chain employs TRBV2 and TRBJ2-7; D remains unclear. The CDR3 loop spans 11 amino acids. Trimming cost V 7 bases and J 2 bases, with 6 bases left between them. CDR1 SNHLY and CDR2 FYNNEI come from the germline V gene. The CDR3 loop is CASTAAYEQYF. DNA of the CDR3: TGTGCCAGCACGGCGGCCTACGAGCAGTACTTC.

The chain is built from TRBV7-3 and TRBJ2-1, with TRBD2 as a possible D gene (5 bases). The V and J ends lost 2 bases and 8 bases respectively, with 16 bases between them. The CDR3 totals 15 residues. Per germline, CDR1 SGHTA and CDR2 FQGTGA. The CDR3 DNA sequence: TGTGCCAGCAGCTTAGATCGGGGTCTCGGCTATGAGCAGTTCTTC. Encoded protein: CASSLDRGLGYEQFF.

The chain combines TRBV11-1 with TRBJ1-2; D is perhaps TRBD1 (6 bases). V dropped 2 bases and J dropped 4 bases, with 14 bases sitting between them. CDR3 length: 15 residues. Per the germline V gene, CDR1 is SGHAT and CDR2 is FQDESV (reference sequence). The CDR3 region is CASSLRDRIPYGYTF. CDR3 DNA sequence: TGTGCCAGCAGCTTACGAGACAGGATCCCCTATGGCTACACCTTC.

The V and J genes are TRBV5-1 and TRBJ1-1; D is undetermined. CDR1 and CDR2 (germline): SGHRS, YFSETQ. V lost 4 bases to trimming and J lost 1 base, with 11 bases between them. The CDR3 is made up of 14 amino acids. The CDR3 coding sequence is TGCGCCAGCAGCAATGGAGGAAAGAACACTGAAGCTTTCTTT. It yields the protein CASSNGGKNTEAFF. The variable domain in full, completed from reference TRBV5-1 and TRBJ1-1, reads KAGVTQTPRYLIKTRGQQVTLSCSPISGHRSVSWYQQTPGQGLQFLFEYFSETQRNKGNFPGRFSGRQFSNSRSEMNVSTLELGDSALYLCASSNGGKNTEAFFGQGTRLTVV.